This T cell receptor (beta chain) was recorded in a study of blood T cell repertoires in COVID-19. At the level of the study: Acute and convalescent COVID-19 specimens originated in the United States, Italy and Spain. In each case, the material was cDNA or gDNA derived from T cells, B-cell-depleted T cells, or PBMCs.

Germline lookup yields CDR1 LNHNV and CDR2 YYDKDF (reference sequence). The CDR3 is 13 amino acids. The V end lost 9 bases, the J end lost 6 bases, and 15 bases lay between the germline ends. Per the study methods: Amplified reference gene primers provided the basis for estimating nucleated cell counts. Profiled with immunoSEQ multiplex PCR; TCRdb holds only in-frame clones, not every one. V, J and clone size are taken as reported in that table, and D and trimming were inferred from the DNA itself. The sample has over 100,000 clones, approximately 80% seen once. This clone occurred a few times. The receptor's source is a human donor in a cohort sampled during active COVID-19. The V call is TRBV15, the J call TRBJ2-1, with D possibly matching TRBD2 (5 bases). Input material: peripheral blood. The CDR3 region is CATKPQAANEQFF. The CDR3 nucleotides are TGTGCCACAAAACCACAAGCGGCCAATGAGCAGTTCTTC. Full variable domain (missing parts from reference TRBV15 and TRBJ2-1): DAMVIQNPRYQVTQFGKPVTLSCSQTLNHNVMYWYQQKSSQAPKLLFHYYDKDFNNEADTPDNFQSRRPNTSFCFLDIRSPGLGDTAMYLCATKPQAANEQFFGPGTRLTVL.